This T cell receptor (beta chain) was recorded in a study of beta chain features in type 1 diabetes. cDNA synthesis used the whole RNA isolate, giving expressed TCRB sequences. The read count averaged around 3.5 million across naive, central memory and regulatory T cell samples. Using immunoSEQ multiplex PCR, the repertoire was profiled, and TCRdb retains in-frame clones only, with some absent. This sample yields 300,000 or so clones, of which roughly an eighth are seen a single time; approximately 0.015% belongs to the top ten. The germline V gene encodes CDR1 LNHDA and CDR2 SQIVND (reference sequence). The CDR3 totals 15 residues. V was clipped by 5 bases and J by 2 bases; unmatched bases: 7. Populations isolated by sorting all had purity greater than 98%. Concerning this clone itself: Its specificity is unknown.

Regarding the study as a whole: A greater similarity of naive, central memory and Treg TCRB repertoires was seen among patients than among healthy donors. Shorter TCRB CDR3s, moderately but significantly so, marked every one of the four CD4+ subsets in Type 1 diabetes patients.

This chain links TRBV19 with TRBJ2-7; TRBD2 aligns across 9 bases. This receptor was identified in a man between 25 and 39 years old with type 1 diabetes. The material sequenced was naive CD4+ T cells from blood. In DNA, the CDR3 is TGTGCCAGTAGTTCCTCGTCTAGCGGGGCCTACGAGCAGTACTTC. As protein: CASSSSSSGAYEQYF. The whole variable domain, remainder taken from reference TRBV19 and TRBJ2-7, is DGGITQSPKYLFRKEGQNVTLSCEQNLNHDAMYWYRQDPGQGLRLIYYSQIVNDFQKGDIAEGYSVSREKKESFPLTVTSAQKNPTAFYLCASSSSSSGAYEQYFGPGTRLTVT.